A selection of T cell receptor beta chains follows, all from one sample in a study of T cells in Graves' hyperthyroidism and ophthalmopathy. MiXCR was run by TCRdb on the multiplex PCR reads, yielding one entry per CDR3 protein. The profile covers hundreds of thousands of distinct CDR3 sequences, with about 14% appearing a single time and over 3.5% taken by the ten largest. The specimen sequenced was blood. These receptors originate from a woman between 40 and 50 years old with Graves' ophthalmopathy. CDR3s include the opening cysteine and the closing phenylalanine or tryptophan. D genes are given only for firm matches. Where a row states a size, it is once, few, many or the class of an expanded clone; other rows omit it.

v_call,clone_size,d_call,j_call,cdr3_aa,cdr3_nt
TRBV29-1,many,NA,TRBJ1-1,CSVGGSEAFF,TGCAGCGTTGGGGGTTCTGAAGCTTTCTTT
TRBV10-3,NA,NA,TRBJ1-2,CAISSGAPIYGYTF,TGTGCCATCAGCTCAGGTGCGCCCATCTATGGCTACACCTTC
TRBV15,NA,TRBD2,TRBJ2-7,CATSRDTAGGRPEQYF,TGTGCCACCAGCAGAGATACAGCGGGAGGTCGGCCCGAGCAGTACTTC
TRBV11-2,few,TRBD2,TRBJ2-2,CASSPRRGDTGELFF,TGTGCCAGCAGCCCACGTCGGGGGGACACCGGGGAGCTGTTTTTT
TRBV30,many,NA,TRBJ2-5,CAWGLGGETQYF,TGTGCCTGGGGACTGGGCGGGGAGACCCAGTACTTC
TRBV2,many,NA,TRBJ2-7,CASSGGTISSYEQYF,TGTGCCAGCAGTGGGGGGACAATTTCCTCCTACGAGCAGTACTTC
TRBV30,NA,TRBD1,TRBJ1-5,CAWSYTGAQPQHF,TGTGCCTGGAGTTATACAGGGGCTCAGCCCCAGCATTTT
TRBV15,NA,NA,TRBJ1-1,CATSRVHRLNTEAFF,TGTGCCACCAGCAGAGTCCACAGACTAAACACTGAAGCTTTCTTT
TRBV29-1,many,NA,TRBJ1-1,CSVAPRGPEAFF,TGCAGCGTTGCCCCCAGGGGTCCTGAAGCTTTCTTT
TRBV12-3/TRBV12-4,many,TRBD1,TRBJ1-1,CASSRGQLTEAFF,TGTGCCAGCAGTAGGGGACAGTTGACTGAAGCTTTCTTT
TRBV20-1,many,NA,TRBJ2-5,CSTTPSGRLETQYF,TGCAGTACTACTCCCAGTGGGAGGCTCGAGACCCAGTACTTC
TRBV28,few,TRBD1,TRBJ1-2,CASSGPGTAHYGYTF,TGTGCCAGCAGCGGTCCCGGGACAGCTCACTATGGCTACACCTTC
TRBV12-3/TRBV12-4,once,NA,TRBJ1-1,CASSTGWATEAFF,TGTGCCAGTAGTACAGGGTGGGCCACTGAAGCTTTCTTT
TRBV12-3/TRBV12-4,many,NA,TRBJ2-4,CASSLYGIGGNIQYF,TGTGCCAGCAGTTTATACGGGATCGGGGGAAACATTCAGTACTTC